The entry that follows covers one T cell receptor beta chain sequence. Its antigen is currently unknown. V gave up 4 bases and J gave up 2 bases; unmatched junction bases: 12. The CDR3 is 19 residues long. TCRdb passed the reads through MiXCR, listing each CDR3 protein once. The sample lists about 310,000 distinct CDR3 sequences, 17% occurring once. This sample was included in a study of T cell repertoires in cytomegalovirus infection. Study details: The public TCR beta signatures pointed to both CMV infection and matching HLA type.

Study results and caveats: What dominated the ex vivo response were HLA-C-restricted CMV-specific TCR beta clonotypes. The cumulative frequency of public TCR beta families identified carriers of CMV plus the relevant HLA.

The sequence came from a human donor in good health (CMV status not recorded). Some clones in this sample may be carry-over from other donors' samples. The genes are TRBV12-3 or TRBV12-4 and TRBJ1-4, with 11 bases identical to TRBD1. Sequenced: PBMCs. DNA of the CDR3: TGTGCCAGCAGTTGGAACCGCGGGACAGGGGGTTTGACTAATGAAAAACTGTTTTTT. It translates to CASSWNRGTGGLTNEKLFF.